This TCR beta chain was sequenced in a study of blood T cell repertoires in COVID-19. About the research overall: COVID-19 samples, acute and convalescent, were from the United States, Italy and Spain. The analysed material was cDNA or gDNA that came from T cells, B-cell-depleted T cells, or PBMCs.

Authors' analysis steps: Reference gene primer amplification in the assay estimated nucleated cell counts. The table came from immunoSEQ multiplex PCR; TCRdb's copy has only in-frame clones and leaves some out. V, J and clone size were drawn from that table, and D and trimming were deduced from the DNA. Of some 260,000 clones detected, approximately 79% appear once; the ten largest clones hold about 4%. Germline trimming cut 2 bases from V and 3 bases from J; bases unmatched to any gene: 6. From germline, CDR1 is LGHNA and CDR2 YNFKEQ. The CDR3 runs to 16 residues. Sequencing was done on a sample of peripheral blood. This rearrangement joins TRBV4-2 to TRBJ2-1, with 8 bases that match TRBD2. The TCR originated in a woman aged 40 to 50 with active or convalescent COVID-19. In nucleotides, the CDR3 is TGTGCCAGCAGCCAACGCTCCAGCGGGAGCTACAATGAGCAGTTCTTC. It is translated as CASSQRSSGSYNEQFF.